A single sample gave rise to the 22 T cell receptor beta chains below, sequenced in a study of T cells after yellow fever vaccination. TCRdb analysed the 5' RACE reads with MiXCR anew, one entry per CDR3 protein. The table includes roughly 500,000 distinct CDR3 sequences, about 19% detected once. The sample was PBMCs, taken 15 days after the yellow fever booster vaccination. All receptors derive from a man aged 30-40 years who received the YFV17D yellow fever vaccine.

The chain employs TRBV5-1 and TRBJ2-5; tentatively, D is TRBD1 (6 bases). This CDR3 spans 13 amino acids. Germline V gene data show CDR1 as SGHRS and CDR2 as YFSETQ. Trimming took off 0 bases at V and 6 bases at J, with 9 bases between the two ends. The CDR3 spells CASSLDTGQTQYF. Written as DNA, the CDR3 is TGCGCCAGCAGCTTGGATACAGGGCAGACCCAGTACTTC.

This clonotype was seen a few times. The V gene is TRBV12-3 or TRBV12-4, the J gene TRBJ2-7, with D possibly being TRBD2 (5 bases). The CDR3 extends over 11 amino acids. The V end was cut by 11 bases, the J end by 0 bases, with 8 bases between. The chain's CDR3 is CASAASYEQYF. CDR3 sequence (DNA): TGTGCCTCAGCGGCCTCCTACGAGCAGTACTTC.

This chain uses TRBV12-3 or TRBV12-4 with TRBJ2-7, with D maybe TRBD1 (5 bases). This CDR3 comprises 13 residues. V lost 3 bases, J lost 6 bases, and 12 bases lay in between. CDR3 nucleotide sequence: TGTGCCAGCAGTTTCAGGGAAAAGGGCGAGCAGTACTTC. This encodes CASSFREKGEQYF.

The V call is TRBV7-2, the J call TRBJ1-6; D gene ambiguous. V was cut by 7 bases and J by 9 bases, with 10 bases left in between. In germline, CDR1 is SGHTA, CDR2 FQGNSA. The CDR3 runs 12 residues. CDR3 nucleotides: TGTGCCAGCACCCTACCGAGTTCACCCCTCCACTTT. It codes for CASTLPSSPLHF.

In this sample, this clonotype turned up a few times. The chain links TRBV5-1 to TRBJ2-3, with D maybe TRBD1 (5 bases). Trimming stripped 5 bases from V and 4 bases from J, with 14 bases between. The CDR3 spans 14 residues. Germline V CDR1 and CDR2: SGHRS, YFSETQ. The CDR3 is CASSPGKGPDTQYF. The CDR3 DNA is TGCGCCAGCAGTCCAGGGAAGGGCCCAGATACGCAGTATTTT.

This clonotype was seen only a few times. V usage is TRBV12-3 or TRBV12-4 and J usage is TRBJ2-5; D is tentatively TRBD1 or TRBD2 (5 bases each). The CDR3 contains 13 residues. V lost 3 bases, J lost 5 bases, and 10 bases lay in between. The DNA for the CDR3 is TGTGCCAGCAGTTTCGGGACGATCGAGACCCAGTACTTC. As protein: CASSFGTIETQYF.

The V gene is TRBV5-1, the J gene TRBJ1-6; TRBD1 matches at 8 bases. J was trimmed by 14 bases and V by 3 bases; bases with no gene match: 10. The CDR3 covers 14 residues. CDR1 and CDR2 (germline): SGHRS, YFSETQ. For the CDR3, the DNA is TGCGCCAGCAGCTCGGGACAGGCACTCCCCACCCTCCACTTT. This gives the protein CASSSGQALPTLHF.

This sequence joins TRBV7-9 and TRBJ2-6, with 7 bases fitting TRBD1. The ends lost 4 bases at V and 2 bases at J; junction bases unmatched: 8. The CDR3 spans 17 residues. Germline loops: CDR1 SEHNR, CDR2 FQNEAQ (reference sequence). The CDR3: CASSYRQGSPGANVLTF. The CDR3 DNA reads as TGTGCCAGCAGCTATCGACAGGGATCGCCTGGGGCCAACGTCCTGACTTTC.

This clonotype was detected only a few times. V gene TRBV7-9 combines with J gene TRBJ2-5, with a weak D call TRBD2 (6 bases). The CDR3 extends over 15 amino acids. Germline CDR1 SEHNR, CDR2 FQNEAQ (reference sequence). V gave up 4 bases and J gave up 1 base, with 13 bases separating them. The CDR3 DNA follows: TGTGCCAGCAGCTCCGGCGGGACCCTCCAAGAGACCCAGTACTTC. This sequence encodes CASSSGGTLQETQYF.

This clonotype was seen a few times. CDR3 sequence: CASSLSLAGGNIQYF. The CDR3 coding sequence is TGTGCCAGCAGCTTATCACTAGCGGGAGGAAACATTCAGTACTTC. This chain links TRBV7-2 with TRBJ2-4; 12 bases are a match to TRBD2. V lost 2 bases to trimming and J lost 6 bases; unmatched junction nucleotides: 2. Germline V CDR1 and CDR2: SGHTA, FQGNSA. The CDR3 extends over 15 amino acids.

This clonotype has only a few counts. This chain uses TRBV7-2 with TRBJ1-2; TRBD1 is a possible D gene (6 bases). CDR1 and CDR2 (germline): SGHTA, FQGNSA. The CDR3 runs 15 residues. The V end lost 3 bases, the J end lost 2 bases, and 13 bases lay between the germline ends. This chain's CDR3 is CASSFRTDPNYGYTF. The CDR3 region has the DNA TGTGCCAGCAGCTTCCGGACAGACCCCAACTATGGCTACACCTTC.

J is TRBJ2-1 and V is TRBV7-2; perhaps TRBD2 as D (5 bases). V lost 5 bases to trimming and J lost 7 bases, with 18 bases between them. The CDR3 covers 15 residues. Germline CDR1 SGHTA, CDR2 FQGNSA. The CDR3 sequence is CASSGFPGSGNEQFF. CDR3 in DNA: TGTGCCAGCAGCGGTTTTCCTGGCTCGGGGAATGAGCAGTTCTTC.

The chain combines TRBV12-3 or TRBV12-4 with TRBJ1-2; 7 bases agree with TRBD1. V lost 0 bases to trimming and J lost 8 bases; unmatched junction nucleotides: 9. CDR3 length: 15 residues. The CDR3, as DNA: TGTGCCAGCAGTTTAGCGCCAAGGGACAGCAAGGGCTACACCTTC. Amino acids: CASSLAPRDSKGYTF.

The chain is built from TRBV14 and TRBJ2-3; 11 positions match TRBD2. Germline V gene data show CDR1 as SGHDN and CDR2 as FVKESK. Losses at the gene ends were 2 bases for V and 3 bases for J; bases not matched to a gene: 4. The CDR3 is made up of 16 amino acids. This CDR3 reads CASSQLAGGPTDTQYF. The CDR3, as DNA: TGTGCCAGCAGCCAATTAGCGGGAGGGCCTACAGATACGCAGTATTTT.

The chain combines TRBV5-1 with TRBJ2-3; D is ambiguous. This CDR3 is built from 14 residues. Germline-derived CDR1 and CDR2 are SGHRS and YFSETQ. V was pared by 3 bases and J by 1 base, with 9 bases between. The CDR3 reads CASSSQAGTDTQYF. In DNA form, the CDR3 reads TGCGCCAGCAGCTCCCAGGCGGGCACAGATACGCAGTATTTT.

This clonotype was found a few times. V gene TRBV24-1 combines with J gene TRBJ2-3, with 7 bases matching TRBD2. CDR3 size: 15 residues. V dropped 6 bases and J dropped 1; count of bases not matched to a gene: 6. CDR1 KGHDR and CDR2 SFDVKD come from the germline V gene. DNA for the CDR3: TGTGCCACCAGTCAAATGGGAGGGGGCACAGATACGCAGTATTTT. Translated, it gives CATSQMGGGTDTQYF.

The table lists this clonotype with many counts. The chain uses TRBV15 and TRBJ2-5; 9 nucleotides agree with TRBD1. V shed 3 bases and J 1 base; nucleotides not matched to a gene: 0. CDR1 LNHNV and CDR2 YYDKDF come from the germline V gene (reference sequence). CDR3 size: 14 residues. As DNA, the CDR3 is TGTGCCACCAGCAGGACAGGGGGCCAAGAGACCCAGTACTTC. This encodes CATSRTGGQETQYF.

This chain connects TRBV9 to TRBJ2-5; D unclear. Trimming cost V 0 bases and J 3 bases, with 9 bases left between them. CDR1 and CDR2 from the germline V gene are SGDLS and YYNGEE. This CDR3 has 14 amino acids. CDR3 region: CASSVEVSEETQYF. The CDR3, as DNA: TGTGCCAGCAGCGTAGAAGTTTCGGAAGAGACCCAGTACTTC.

The rearrangement joins TRBV7-9 to TRBJ2-1; 7 nucleotides match TRBD2. This CDR3 is 14 amino acids long. The V gene end was trimmed by 4 bases and the J gene end by 9 bases; junction bases not matched to a gene: 9. Germline CDR1 and CDR2: SEHNR and FQNEAQ (reference sequence). The chain's CDR3 is CASSSTSEGGEQFF. The CDR3, as DNA: TGTGCCAGCAGCTCAACTAGCGAAGGAGGTGAGCAGTTCTTC.

This clonotype has only a few counts. V is TRBV12-3 or TRBV12-4 and J is TRBJ1-2; D is ambiguous. The CDR3 has 15 residues. V was shortened by 2 bases and J by 4 bases, with 14 bases between the two germline ends. The CDR3 sequence: CASSLSGVRSYGYTF. CDR3 in DNA: TGTGCCAGCAGTTTAAGTGGGGTGCGGAGCTATGGCTACACCTTC.

This clonotype was picked up many times. The chain links TRBV5-1 to TRBJ2-3; no reliable D call. V lost 1 base and J lost 3, with 3 bases in between. This CDR3 is built from 12 residues. Germline V gene sequence: CDR1 SGHRS, CDR2 YFSETQ. The CDR3 is CASSLTTDTQYF. Written as DNA, the CDR3 is TGCGCCAGCAGCTTGACGACAGATACGCAGTATTTT.

The rearrangement uses TRBV20-1 and TRBJ2-7; 9 bases are shared with TRBD1. The CDR3 length is 13 residues. Unmatched junction bases numbered 5, after V lost 5 bases and J lost 3 bases. The germline CDR1 and CDR2 sequences are DFQATT and SNEGSKA (reference sequence). The CDR3 here is CSAGTGTIYEQYF. In DNA, the CDR3 is TGCAGTGCTGGGACAGGGACGATCTACGAGCAGTACTTC.